The present TCR beta chain was sequenced within a study of blood T cell repertoires in COVID-19. Study-level information: Some COVID-19 samples were acute and others convalescent; all came from the United States, Italy and Spain. T cells, B-cell-depleted T cells, or PBMCs supplied cDNA or gDNA.

Authors' processing steps: Cell counts per sample came from amplifying reference gene primers. Data came from immunoSEQ multiplex PCR; TCRdb stores just in-frame clones and leaves some out. V and J calls and clone size are copied from that table; D and trimming were computed from the DNA. The data contain some 100,000 clones, just under 95% of them seen just once; the ten biggest clones take up approximately 5.1%. Deletions cut 0 bases from V and 0 bases from J, with 14 bases between. Germline CDR1 GTSNPN, CDR2 SVGIG (reference sequence). The CDR3 spans 16 residues. The sequencing sample was made of peripheral blood. The chain recombines TRBV30 with TRBJ1-2; D gene ambiguous. The receptor was derived from a man aged 65-85 years with acute or convalescent COVID-19. CDR3 bases: TGTGCCTGGAGTGTAAAAGGATTTGGAGCTAACTATGGCTACACCTTC. As protein: CAWSVKGFGANYGYTF.